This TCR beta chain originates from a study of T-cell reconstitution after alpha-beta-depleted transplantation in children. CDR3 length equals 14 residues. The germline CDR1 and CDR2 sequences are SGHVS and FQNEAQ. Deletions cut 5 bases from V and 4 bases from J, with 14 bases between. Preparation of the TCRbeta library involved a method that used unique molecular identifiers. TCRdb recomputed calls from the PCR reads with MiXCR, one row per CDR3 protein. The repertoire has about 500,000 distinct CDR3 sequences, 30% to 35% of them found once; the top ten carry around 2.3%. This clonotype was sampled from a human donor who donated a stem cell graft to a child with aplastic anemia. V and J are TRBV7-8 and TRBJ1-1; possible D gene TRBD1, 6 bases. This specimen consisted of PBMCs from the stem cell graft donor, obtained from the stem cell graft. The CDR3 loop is CASSPAAGVTEAFF. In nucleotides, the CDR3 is TGTGCCAGCAGCCCCGCCGCAGGGGTCACTGAAGCTTTCTTT.